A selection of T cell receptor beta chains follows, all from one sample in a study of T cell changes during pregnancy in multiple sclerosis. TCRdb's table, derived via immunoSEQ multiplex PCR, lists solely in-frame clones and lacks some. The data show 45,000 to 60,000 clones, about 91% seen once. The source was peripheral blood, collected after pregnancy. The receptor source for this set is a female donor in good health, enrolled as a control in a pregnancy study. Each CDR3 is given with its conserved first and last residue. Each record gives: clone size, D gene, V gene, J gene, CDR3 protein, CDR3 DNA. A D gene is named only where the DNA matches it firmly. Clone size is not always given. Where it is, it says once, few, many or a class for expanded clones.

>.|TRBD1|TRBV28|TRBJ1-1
CASSPTGVKTEAFF
TGTGCCAGCAGCCCGACAGGGGTAAAAACTGAAGCTTTCTTT
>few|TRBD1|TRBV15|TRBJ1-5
CATSRAGTGNQPQHF
TGTGCCACCAGCAGAGCGGGGACAGGGAACCAGCCCCAGCATTTT
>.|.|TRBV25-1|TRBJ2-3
CASSWGPTDTQYF
TGTGCCAGCAGTTGGGGGCCCACAGATACGCAGTATTTT
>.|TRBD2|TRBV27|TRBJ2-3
CASSPGGPRDTDTQYF
TGTGCCAGCAGTCCGGGAGGGCCACGCGACACAGATACGCAGTATTTT
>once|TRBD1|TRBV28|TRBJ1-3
CASSLGVGTGENTIYF
TGTGCCAGCAGTTTAGGTGTTGGGACAGGGGAAAACACCATATATTTT
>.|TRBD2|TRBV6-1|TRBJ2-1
CASSEGEGSYNEQFF
TGTGCCAGCAGTGAAGGGGAGGGTTCCTACAATGAGCAGTTCTTC
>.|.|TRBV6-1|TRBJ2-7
CASSETPGQRDVYEQYF
TGTGCCAGCAGTGAAACGCCGGGACAAAGGGACGTCTACGAGCAGTACTTC
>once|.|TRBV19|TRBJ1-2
CASSSPPGVLNANYGYTF
TGTGCCAGTAGTTCCCCCCCGGGGGTGCTAAACGCTAACTATGGCTACACCTTC
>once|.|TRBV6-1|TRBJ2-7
CASSPYRDTYEQYF
TGTGCCAGTTCTCCGTACAGGGACACCTACGAGCAGTACTTC
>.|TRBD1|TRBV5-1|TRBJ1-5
CASSLGVTGTQPQHF
TGCGCCAGCAGCTTGGGTGTGACAGGGACTCAGCCCCAGCATTTT
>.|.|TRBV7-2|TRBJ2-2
CASSPGLNTGELFF
TGTGCCAGCAGCCCCGGACTGAACACCGGGGAGCTGTTTTTT
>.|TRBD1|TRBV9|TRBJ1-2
CASSVKEGGQGNDGYTF
TGTGCCAGCAGCGTAAAGGAGGGGGGACAGGGGAATGATGGCTACACCTTC
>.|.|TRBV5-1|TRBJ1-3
CASSLSRFGNTIYF
TGCGCCAGCAGCTTGAGCAGGTTCGGAAACACCATATATTTT
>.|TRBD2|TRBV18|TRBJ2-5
CASSPMLAGGQETQYF
TGTGCCAGCTCACCAATGCTAGCGGGGGGCCAAGAGACCCAGTACTTC
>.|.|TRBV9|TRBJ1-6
CASSVDQDNSPLHF
TGTGCCAGCAGCGTAGATCAGGATAATTCACCCCTCCACTTT